The 27 T cell receptor beta chains in this list originate from one sample, sequenced in a study of post-analysis software for immune sequencing data. General study findings and limits: When patients were compared with controls, about 5 TRBV segments were more frequent, TRBV5-6, TRBV5-1 and TRBV20-1 among them.

Their antigens remain unidentified. Unique molecular identifiers were carried by the TCR beta cDNA libraries. One entry per CDR3 protein results from TCRdb running MiXCR on the PCR reads. The repertoire consists of around 400,000 distinct CDR3 sequences, with around a third occurring once and the leading ten covering 10% to 15%. Input material: blood. The receptors were sampled from a girl between 5 and 17 years old with multiple sclerosis.

This clonotype was observed a few times. The rearrangement links TRBV7-9 to TRBJ2-1; 10 bases map to TRBD2. CDR1 and CDR2 from the germline V gene are SEHNR and FQNEAQ (reference sequence). CDR3 length equals 14 residues. The V gene end was trimmed by 5 bases and the J gene end by 8 bases; junction bases not matched to a gene: 6. The DNA of the CDR3 is TGTGCCAGCAGCCGGGGGGGGACTAGCGATGAGCAGTTCTTC. Protein: CASSRGGTSDEQFF.

The gene calls are TRBV7-6 and TRBJ2-3; D is ambiguous. CDR1 is SGHVS and CDR2 is FNYEAQ in the germline V gene. The V gene lost 4 bases and the J gene lost 6 bases, with 11 bases spanning the gap. The CDR3 has 13 amino acids. CDR3 nucleotide sequence: TGTGCCAGCAGCTCTTGGCCCAGGGATACGCAGTATTTT. Protein: CASSSWPRDTQYF.

By sample share, this clonotype is medium-sized (0.01 to 0.1%). V and J are TRBV27 and TRBJ2-7; TRBD1 aligns across 7 bases. There are 14 residues in the CDR3. Trimming removed 9 bases from V and 1 base from J; junction bases left unmatched: 9. The germline V gene has CDR1 MNHEY and CDR2 SMNVEV (reference sequence). CDR3 bases: TGTGCCAGTGGGGGACAGACTTCTTCCTACGAGCAGTACTTC. It encodes CASGGQTSSYEQYF.

The CDR3 DNA is TGTGCCAGCAGCTTCGGGACAGGGATACAGCCCCAGCATTTT. Translation gives CASSFGTGIQPQHF. The chain employs TRBV7-8 and TRBJ1-5; TRBD1 aligns across 9 bases. V was pared by 3 bases and J by 7 bases, with 4 bases of the junction left unmatched. Germline loops: CDR1 SGHVS, CDR2 FQNEAQ. The CDR3 spans 14 residues.

This clonotype has more than one count but fewer than ten. The chain combines TRBV19 with TRBJ2-3; 8 bases are a match to TRBD1. Unmatched junction bases numbered 4, after V lost 4 bases and J lost 4 bases. The CDR3 consists of 14 residues. The germline gives CDR1 LNHDA, CDR2 SQIVND (reference sequence). The CDR3 is CASSTDRVADTQYF. CDR3 DNA sequence: TGTGCCAGTAGTACGGACAGGGTGGCAGATACGCAGTATTTT. Variable domain in full (rest from reference TRBV19 and TRBJ2-3): DGGITQSPKYLFRKEGQNVTLSCEQNLNHDAMYWYRQDPGQGLRLIYYSQIVNDFQKGDIAEGYSVSREKKESFPLTVTSAQKNPTAFYLCASSTDRVADTQYFGPGTRLTVL.

V gene TRBV28 combines with J gene TRBJ2-4; 8 positions match TRBD1. V was pared by 5 bases and J by 1 base, with 10 bases of the junction left unmatched. Germline V lookup: CDR1 MDHEN, CDR2 SYDVKM. CDR3 size: 17 residues. The chain's CDR3 is CASSIRTGKRAKNIQYF. The CDR3 DNA follows: TGTGCCAGCAGTATCAGGACAGGGAAGAGGGCCAAAAACATTCAGTACTTC.

As regards this clonotype: One end of the junction fails to match germline, which may point to a read error. The rearrangement uses TRBV7-2 and TRBJ2-7, with unresolved D. Germline assignment: CDR1 SGHTA and CDR2 FQGNSA. CDR3 length equals 13 residues. In DNA, the CDR3 is TGTGCCAGCAGGTTAGTTGGTGGCTACGAGCAGTACTTC. Its protein is CASRLVGGYEQYF.

This clonotype came up a few times. Here the CDR3 DNA reads TGTGCCAGCAGCTTTGCACCTCGGGACAGGGTTTCCTACGAGCAGTACTTC. It encodes CASSFAPRDRVSYEQYF. V usage is TRBV7-9 and J usage is TRBJ2-7, with 9 bases fitting TRBD1. The CDR3 sequence is 17 residues long. J lost 1 base, V lost 3 bases, and 10 bases had no gene match. Germline CDR1 reads SEHNR; CDR2 reads FQNEAQ (reference sequence).

The table lists this clonotype with a few counts. V gene TRBV29-1 combines with J gene TRBJ1-2; D is uncertain. This CDR3 contains 10 residues. CDR1 is SQVTM, CDR2 ANQGSEA, per germline. Trimming cost V 4 bases and J 8 bases, with 8 bases left between them. CDR3 in DNA: TGCAGCGTTGTGGGGAACGGCTACACCTTC. It yields the protein CSVVGNGYTF. Full variable domain (rest looked up from reference TRBV29-1 and TRBJ1-2): SAVISQKPSRDICQRGTSLTIQCQVDSQVTMMFWYRQQPGQSLTLIATANQGSEATYESGFVIDKFPISRPNLTFSTLTVSNMSPEDSSIYLCSVVGNGYTFGSGTRLTVV.

The rearrangement links TRBV12-3 or TRBV12-4 to TRBJ1-2; the D is unclear. CDR3 length: 14 amino acids. V was cut by 5 bases and J by 4 bases, with 14 bases left in between. The CDR3: CASSLSSDSYGYTF. The CDR3 nucleotides read TGTGCCAGCAGTCTCTCCTCGGACTCCTATGGCTACACCTTC.

CDR3 DNA sequence: TGCAGTGCCAGGGATTCGGTGAACACTGAAGCTTTCTTT. Translated: CSARDSVNTEAFF. The rearrangement links TRBV20-1 to TRBJ1-1; tentative D call: TRBD1 (5 bases). Trimming left V 6 bases short and J 0 bases short, with 11 bases between. There are 13 residues in the CDR3. Germline CDR1 is DFQATT and CDR2 is SNEGSKA (reference sequence).

The CDR3: CATSRDPGDGYTF. As DNA, the CDR3 is TGTGCCACCAGCAGAGACCCAGGGGATGGCTACACCTTC. This chain joins TRBV15 and TRBJ1-2; TRBD1 is a possible D gene (6 bases). Germline V CDR1 and CDR2: LNHNV, YYDKDF (reference sequence). The V gene lost 0 bases and the J gene lost 6 bases, with 8 bases spanning the gap. The CDR3 covers 13 residues.

The genes are TRBV13 and TRBJ2-7; 9 bases are shared with TRBD2. Trimming at V came to 5 bases and at J to 3 bases, leaving 5 bases not matched to a gene. CDR1 and CDR2 from the germline V gene are PRHDT and FYEKMQ (reference sequence). The CDR3 contains 14 residues. CDR3 protein: CASSMGLAGYEQYF. CDR3 coding DNA: TGTGCCAGCAGCATGGGACTAGCAGGCTACGAGCAGTACTTC.

The J gene is TRBJ1-5, the V gene TRBV5-1; D unclear. V lost 7 bases and J lost 5, with 16 bases in between. This CDR3 has 14 residues. Germline CDR1 SGHRS, CDR2 YFSETQ. The CDR3 DNA follows: TGCGCCAGCCGGCCTGGGATCGGGGATCAGCCCCAGCATTTT. It encodes CASRPGIGDQPQHF. Full variable domain (rest looked up from reference TRBV5-1 and TRBJ1-5): KAGVTQTPRYLIKTRGQQVTLSCSPISGHRSVSWYQQTPGQGLQFLFEYFSETQRNKGNFPGRFSGRQFSNSRSEMNVSTLELGDSALYLCASRPGIGDQPQHFGDGTRLSIL.

The gene calls are TRBV4-2 and TRBJ1-2; 8 positions agree with TRBD1. The CDR3 length is 15 residues. V shed 4 bases, J shed 4 bases, and the junction held 8 bases outside the gene matches. Germline assignment: CDR1 LGHNA and CDR2 YNFKEQ. The CDR3 bases are TGTGCCAGCAGCCCGACTTTGGGACAGGTCTATGGCTACACCTTC. Translated, it gives CASSPTLGQVYGYTF.

The gene calls are TRBV5-1 and TRBJ1-5; TRBD1 might be the D (5 bases). Germline V lookup: CDR1 SGHRS, CDR2 YFSETQ. The CDR3 sequence is 16 residues long. V gave up 7 bases and J gave up 0 bases, with 17 bases separating them. DNA for the CDR3: TGCGCCAGCTTAAGGGGACCTCCTTATAGCAATCAGCCCCAGCATTTT. It encodes CASLRGPPYSNQPQHF.

As to this clonotype: Its ends do not fully match the called genes, so a read error is possible. The chain links TRBV3-1 to TRBJ2-4; the D gene is possibly TRBD1 (6 bases). The DNA end favors TRBJ2-7, so the J call may be wrong. CDR3 length equals 15 residues. CDR1 and CDR2 from the germline V gene are LGHDT and YNNKEL (reference sequence). The CDR3 region is CANSLSPDRSYEQYF. The CDR3 bases are TGTGCCAACAGCCTATCCCCGGACAGATCCTACGAGCAGTACTTC.

The chain employs TRBV5-5 and TRBJ2-3; TRBD2 aligns across 8 bases. This CDR3 comprises 16 residues. After removal of 6 bases from V and 6 bases from J, the junction contained 15 bases not matched to a gene. The germline V gene has CDR1 SGHKS and CDR2 YYEKEE (reference sequence). This CDR3 is CASKSLSTSVADTQYF. CDR3 DNA: TGTGCCAGCAAATCTCTCTCGACTAGCGTCGCGGATACGCAGTATTTT.

The genes are TRBV9 and TRBJ2-4, with D possibly being TRBD1 or TRBD2 (6 bases each). The CDR3 has 17 residues. The germline V gene has CDR1 SGDLS and CDR2 YYNGEE. V was shortened by 1 base and J by 0 bases, with 14 bases between the two germline ends. For the CDR3, the DNA is TGTGCCAGCAGCGTAAGCGTGGGGGGCTTAGCCAAAAACATTCAGTACTTC. This gives the protein CASSVSVGGLAKNIQYF.

A few counts support this clonotype. The genes are TRBV4-1 and TRBJ2-7; 9 bases match TRBD1. V dropped 1 base and J dropped 6; count of bases not matched to a gene: 7. There are 15 residues in the CDR3. CDR1 MGHRA and CDR2 YSYEKL come from the germline V gene. The CDR3 is CASSQGWDREGEQYF. CDR3 in DNA: TGCGCCAGCAGCCAAGGGTGGGACAGGGAAGGCGAGCAGTACTTC.

V usage is TRBV7-3 and J usage is TRBJ2-5; tentatively, D is TRBD1 (5 bases). The closer fit of TRBJ2-7 to the DNA end suggests the J call may be wrong. This CDR3 is built from 14 residues. Germline CDR1 and CDR2: SGHTA and FQGTGA. The CDR3 reads CASSDATGHCEQYF. The DNA of the CDR3 is TGTGCCAGCAGCGATGCTACAGGCCACTGCGAGCAGTACTTC.

This sequence joins TRBV20-1 and TRBJ2-1; D may match TRBD1 or TRBD2 (5 bases each). Trimming took 1 base from V and 4 from J, leaving 14 bases between them. This CDR3 has 15 amino acids. In germline, CDR1 is DFQATT, CDR2 SNEGSKA (reference sequence). This chain's CDR3 is CSARAPGGPYNEQFF. CDR3 sequence (DNA): TGCAGTGCTAGAGCTCCTGGGGGACCTTACAATGAGCAGTTCTTC.

The gene calls are TRBV7-9 and TRBJ2-1; 15 bases are shared with TRBD2. Germline lookup yields CDR1 SEHNR and CDR2 FQNEAQ (reference sequence). Trimming at V came to 1 base and at J to 7 bases, leaving 5 bases not matched to a gene. There are 17 residues in the CDR3. This CDR3 is CASSLEGLAGGANEQFF. The CDR3 nucleotides read TGTGCCAGCAGCTTAGAGGGACTAGCGGGGGGAGCTAATGAGCAGTTCTTC.

This chain connects TRBV3-1 to TRBJ1-5; a weak D match, TRBD1 (6 bases). The length of the CDR3 is 14 residues. Germline CDR1 LGHDT, CDR2 YNNKEL (reference sequence). V lost 4 bases and J 6 bases, leaving 13 bases between the germline ends. The CDR3 loop is CASSPRQAGQPQHF. The CDR3 region has the DNA TGTGCCAGCAGCCCGCGACAGGCGGGTCAGCCCCAGCATTTT.

This chain links TRBV12-5 with TRBJ2-1, with D possibly being TRBD1 (6 bases). This CDR3 is 16 amino acids long. Between the trimmed V and J ends, which lost 11 bases and 8 bases, there was a span of 28 bases. The V gene's germline CDR1 is LGHNT and CDR2 FRNRAP. DNA for the CDR3: TGTGCTGGGAGAAGGCCGGGACACCCCGCTGGGGATGAGCAGTTCTTC. Its translation: CAGRRPGHPAGDEQFF.

This clonotype was observed a few times. The V gene is TRBV24-1, the J gene TRBJ2-7, with D tentatively TRBD1 (5 bases). The CDR3 length is 14 residues. Trimming pared 3 bases from V and 6 bases from J, leaving 14 bases between. Germline CDR1 reads KGHDR; CDR2 reads SFDVKD. The CDR3 spells CATSDGAVAGEQYF. DNA for the CDR3: TGTGCCACCAGTGATGGGGCGGTCGCCGGCGAGCAGTACTTC.

The chain uses TRBV20-1 and TRBJ1-6, with D maybe TRBD1 (5 bases). V lost 0 bases, J lost 4 bases, and 16 bases lay in between. The CDR3 length is 17 residues. From germline, CDR1 is DFQATT and CDR2 SNEGSKA (reference sequence). The CDR3 here is CSARDNWGDRYNSPLHF. Written as DNA, the CDR3 is TGCAGTGCTAGAGATAATTGGGGGGACCGGTATAATTCACCCCTCCACTTT.